These T cell receptor beta chains were read from a single sample in a study of blood T cell repertoires in COVID-19. The data were produced by immunoSEQ multiplex PCR, yet TCRdb's version contains in-frame clones alone and is incomplete. The data contain about 250,000 clones, around 85% of them seen just once; the ten biggest clones take up roughly 5.3%. The sample taken for sequencing was peripheral blood. The source is a man aged 50-59 years with COVID-19, enrolled during active disease. Both conserved end residues are part of each CDR3. The D gene is left open where the match is weak. The size field is filled for only some rows; it gives once, few, many or a size class.

J,D,size,V,CDR3,DNA
TRBJ1-5,.,.,TRBV7-3,CASSLTKLGPQHF,TGTGCCAGCAGCTTAACTAAGCTAGGGCCCCAGCATTTT
TRBJ2-3,TRBD2,.,TRBV11-2,CASSPGTSGVYSTDTQYF,TGTGCCAGCAGCCCCGGGACTAGCGGGGTTTATAGCACAGATACGCAGTATTTT
TRBJ1-1,TRBD1,.,TRBV13,CASRPDRANTEAFF,TGTGCCAGCAGACCCGACAGGGCGAACACTGAAGCTTTCTTT
TRBJ1-5,.,.,TRBV4-3,CASSQDGGVGQPQHF,TGCGCCAGCAGCCAAGATGGCGGGGTAGGTCAGCCCCAGCATTTT
TRBJ1-2,.,.,TRBV27,CASSRRRDFSYGYTF,TGTGCCAGCAGCCGTCGCAGGGACTTTAGCTATGGCTACACCTTC
TRBJ1-2,TRBD1,.,TRBV18,CASSPQAGGSLDGYTF,TGTGCCAGCTCACCACAGGCAGGGGGGAGTTTAGATGGCTACACCTTC
TRBJ2-2,TRBD1,.,TRBV11-2,CASSRQGLGELFF,TGTGCCAGCAGCCGACAGGGCCTCGGGGAGCTGTTTTTT
TRBJ1-1,.,few,TRBV18,CASSRDRVTEAFF,TGTGCCAGCTCACGAGACAGAGTGACTGAAGCTTTCTTT
TRBJ2-1,.,.,TRBV2,CASDSGLTYNEQFF,TGTGCCAGCGACTCGGGTCTAACCTACAATGAGCAGTTCTTC
TRBJ1-5,TRBD1,.,TRBV10-2,CASSEQGANQPQHF,TGCGCCAGCAGTGAGCAGGGGGCGAATCAGCCCCAGCATTTT
TRBJ1-1,.,.,TRBV3-1/TRBV3-2,CASSQDGGVTEAFF,TGTGCCAGCAGCCAAGACGGAGGGGTTACTGAAGCTTTCTTT
TRBJ2-3,.,.,TRBV27,CASSFTGISTDTQYF,TGTGCCAGCAGTTTCACAGGGATTAGCACAGATACGCAGTATTTT
TRBJ2-7,.,.,TRBV10-3,CAIRRQDDEQYF,TGTGCCATCAGAAGACAGGACGACGAGCAGTACTTC
TRBJ2-3,TRBD2,.,TRBV7-2,CASSRGTSGPTDTQYF,TGTGCCAGCAGCCGCGGGACTAGCGGACCCACAGATACGCAGTATTTT
TRBJ2-2,TRBD1,.,TRBV5-5,CASSWGQGISVGELFF,TGTGCCAGCAGCTGGGGACAGGGGATATCGGTCGGGGAGCTGTTTTTT
TRBJ1-6,.,.,TRBV7-2,CASNLSWEYSPLHF,TGTGCCAGCAACTTATCGTGGGAGTATTCACCCCTCCACTTT
TRBJ1-4,.,.,TRBV14,CASSRFDNEKLFF,TGTGCCAGCAGTCGGTTCGATAATGAAAAACTGTTTTTT
TRBJ2-7,TRBD1,.,TRBV11-2,CASSLAGGGYEQYF,TGTGCCAGCAGCTTAGCAGGGGGTGGCTACGAGCAGTACTTC
TRBJ1-2,TRBD1,.,TRBV9,CASSVAGTGDGYTF,TGTGCCAGCAGCGTAGCCGGGACAGGGGATGGCTACACCTTC
TRBJ1-2,TRBD1,.,TRBV4-3,CASSHPGTGVYGYTF,TGCGCCAGCAGCCATCCCGGGACAGGGGTCTATGGCTACACCTTC
TRBJ1-5,.,.,TRBV27,CASRSGYYSNQPQHF,TGTGCCAGCAGAAGCGGGTACTATAGCAATCAGCCCCAGCATTTT
TRBJ2-1,.,.,TRBV30,CAWRVAGSYNEQFF,TGTGCCTGGAGAGTGGCGGGCTCCTACAATGAGCAGTTCTTC
TRBJ2-3,TRBD2,.,TRBV7-3,CASSLGLERDTQYF,TGTGCCAGCAGCTTAGGACTAGAGAGAGATACGCAGTATTTT
TRBJ2-1,.,.,TRBV10-1,CASSNERGNEQFF,TGCGCCAGCAGTAACGAACGGGGGAATGAGCAGTTCTTC
TRBJ1-6,.,.,TRBV7-2,CASSPEGNSPLHF,TGTGCCAGCAGCCCCGAGGGCAATTCACCCCTCCACTTT
TRBJ1-1,.,.,TRBV4-2,CASSQDQAVNTEAFF,TGTGCCAGCAGCCAAGATCAGGCAGTGAACACTGAAGCTTTCTTT
TRBJ1-2,TRBD1,.,TRBV5-4,CASSRQGMNTGYGYTF,TGTGCCAGCAGCAGACAGGGAATGAACACCGGGTATGGCTACACCTTC
TRBJ2-7,TRBD1,.,TRBV24-1,CATSDSQDREYF,TGTGCCACCAGTGATTCCCAGGACAGGGAGTACTTC
TRBJ2-1,TRBD2,.,TRBV3-1/TRBV3-2,CASSQVLLAGANEQFF,TGTGCCAGCAGCCAAGTTCTGTTAGCGGGGGCCAATGAGCAGTTCTTC
TRBJ1-2,.,.,TRBV9,CASSVGEQLYGYTF,TGTGCCAGCAGCGTAGGTGAGCAACTCTATGGCTACACCTTC
TRBJ2-5,.,.,TRBV5-1,CASSLRQASVETQYF,TGCGCCAGCAGCCTGAGACAGGCGAGCGTAGAGACCCAGTACTTC
TRBJ1-3,TRBD1,.,TRBV28,CASSPEGGASGNTIYF,TGTGCCAGCAGTCCTGAAGGGGGCGCATCTGGAAACACCATATATTTT
TRBJ2-7,.,.,TRBV7-2,CASSLQTSVYEQYF,TGTGCCAGCAGCTTGCAGACAAGTGTTTACGAGCAGTACTTC
TRBJ2-4,.,.,TRBV7-2,CASRPRELAKNIQYF,TGTGCCAGCAGGCCCCGGGAACTAGCCAAAAACATTCAGTACTTC
TRBJ2-3,TRBD2,.,TRBV7-3,CASSFTGGDLDTQYF,TGTGCCAGCAGCTTTACCGGGGGGGATTTAGATACGCAGTATTTT
TRBJ2-3,.,.,TRBV7-3,CASSSPEGGGTDTQYF,TGTGCCAGCAGCTCGCCTGAGGGGGGGGGCACAGATACGCAGTATTTT
TRBJ1-5,.,.,TRBV28,CASSYPDRYSNQPQHF,TGTGCCAGCAGTTACCCCGACAGATATAGCAATCAGCCCCAGCATTTT
TRBJ1-2,TRBD1,.,TRBV29-1,CSVEWDRGRHGYTF,TGCAGCGTTGAATGGGACAGGGGGCGGCACGGCTACACCTTC
TRBJ1-1,.,.,TRBV3-1/TRBV3-2,CASSHLMTGEAFF,TGTGCCAGCAGCCACCTAATGACGGGGGAAGCTTTCTTT
TRBJ2-7,TRBD1,.,TRBV11-2,CASSPRTGGHEQYF,TGTGCCAGCAGCCCCCGGACAGGGGGCCACGAGCAGTACTTC
TRBJ2-4,TRBD2,.,TRBV10-3,CAISGLVGGENIQYF,TGTGCCATCAGTGGCCTTGTGGGGGGGGAAAACATTCAGTACTTC
TRBJ2-1,.,.,TRBV9,CASKGPSQVDWNEQFF,TGTGCCAGCAAAGGACCGTCACAGGTCGATTGGAATGAGCAGTTCTTC
TRBJ2-6,TRBD1,.,TRBV4-1,CASSQPLGDSVFISGANVLTF,TGCGCCAGCAGCCAACCTCTAGGGGACAGTGTTTTTATATCTGGGGCCAACGTCCTGACTTTC
TRBJ2-6,.,.,TRBV6-5,CASSLRQAGANVLTF,TGTGCCAGCAGCCTAAGACAGGCTGGGGCCAACGTCCTGACTTTC
TRBJ1-6,.,.,TRBV28,CASSVTGVFSPLHF,TGTGCCAGCAGTGTCACTGGAGTGTTTTCACCCCTCCACTTT
TRBJ2-3,TRBD2,.,TRBV5-4,CASSLQGRRGGGTDTQYF,TGTGCCAGCAGCTTGCAAGGTCGGCGGGGGGGTGGCACAGATACGCAGTATTTT
TRBJ2-3,.,.,TRBV25-1,CASSGSGRGNQDTQYF,TGTGCCAGCAGTGGTTCGGGCCGGGGGAATCAAGATACGCAGTATTTT
TRBJ2-5,.,.,TRBV2,CASNTFLGLGTQYF,TGTGCCAGCAATACCTTTCTGGGGCTGGGGACCCAGTACTTC
TRBJ2-7,TRBD1,.,TRBV18,CASSVTGGYEQYF,TGTGCCAGCTCAGTGACAGGGGGATACGAGCAGTACTTC
TRBJ1-5,.,.,TRBV3-1/TRBV3-2,CASSHAGAGQPQHF,TGTGCCAGCAGCCACGCAGGGGCTGGTCAGCCCCAGCATTTT
TRBJ2-3,.,.,TRBV2,CASRDSTSTDTQYF,TGTGCCAGCAGGGACAGTACTAGCACAGATACGCAGTATTTT
TRBJ1-6,TRBD1,.,TRBV27,CASSYRGSFSPLHF,TGTGCCAGCAGTTACAGGGGTAGTTTTTCACCCCTCCACTTT
TRBJ1-2,.,once,TRBV11-2,CASSYAGDYGYTF,TGTGCCAGCAGCTATGCGGGAGACTATGGCTACACCTTC
TRBJ1-4,.,.,TRBV4-1,CASSRTLGNEKLFF,TGCGCCAGCAGCCGGACACTGGGCAATGAAAAACTGTTTTTT